This T cell receptor (beta chain) was sequenced for a study of patients and donors after allogeneic stem cell transplantation. A single record per CDR3 protein comes from TCRdb applying MiXCR to the RT-PCR reads. The data hold 150,000 to 200,000 distinct CDR3 sequences, with roughly 24% observed a single time. The V gene lost 4 bases and the J gene lost 0 bases, with 14 bases spanning the gap. Per the germline V gene, CDR1 is MGHRA and CDR2 is YSYEKL. The CDR3 loop spans 16 amino acids. This clonotype occurred a few times. The source material was blood, either unsorted or a sorted T cell fraction (not recorded which). The rearrangement links TRBV4-1 to TRBJ2-3; perhaps TRBD2 as D (6 bases). This sequence originates from a human donor who was either an allogeneic HSCT recipient or a stem cell or donor lymphocyte infusion donor (not recorded which). It is not recorded whose cells these are; they may come from a transplant donor. The CDR3 loop reads CASSPLAGPSTDTQYF. For the CDR3, the DNA is TGCGCCAGCAGCCCCCTTGCGGGGCCTAGCACAGATACGCAGTATTTT.